These 29 T cell receptor beta chains were sequenced from one sample in a study of cytotoxic CD8 clonotypes in ibrutinib-treated CLL. TCRdb's copy holds only in-frame clones and misses some; the assay was immunoSEQ multiplex PCR. The sample holds 150,000 or so clones, less than 85% seen once. The specimen comprised PBMCs, sampled after 24 months of ibrutinib treatment. The receptor set was obtained from a human donor with chronic lymphocytic leukemia.

This sequence joins TRBV9 and TRBJ2-1; perhaps D is TRBD1 or TRBD2 (6 bases each). CDR1 is SGDLS and CDR2 is YYNGEE in the germline V gene. The CDR3 loop spans 16 amino acids. V lost 0 bases and J lost 6, with 16 bases in between. CDR3 amino acids: CASSVAWGAFSNEQFF. The CDR3 coding sequence is TGTGCCAGCAGCGTAGCTTGGGGGGCATTCTCCAATGAGCAGTTCTTC.

The V call is TRBV4-3, the J call TRBJ1-1; D remains ambiguous. Per germline, CDR1 LGHNA and CDR2 YSLEER. The CDR3 has 15 residues. V was clipped by 1 base and J by 1 base, with 10 bases between them. The CDR3 spells CASSQVFSGNTEAFF. CDR3 coding DNA: TGCGCCAGCAGCCAAGTCTTCTCGGGGAACACTGAAGCTTTCTTT.

The chain links TRBV5-6 to TRBJ1-5; 11 bases are a match to TRBD1. This CDR3 spans 17 amino acids. The germline CDR1 and CDR2 sequences are SGHDT and YYEEEE. V lost 0 bases, J lost 7 bases, and 9 bases stayed unmatched. The CDR3, as DNA: TGTGCCAGCAGCTTGGCCAAGGGACAGGGGGTAGGGCAGCCCCAGCATTTT. Translating gives CASSLAKGQGVGQPQHF.

The V gene is TRBV7-9, the J gene TRBJ1-2; D gene unclear. The CDR3 is 12 residues long. Trimming pared 6 bases from V and 5 bases from J, leaving 10 bases between. Germline V gene lookup returns CDR1 SEHNR and CDR2 FQNEAQ (reference sequence). The CDR3 DNA follows: TGTGCCAGCAGAGTGGGAGGGTATGGCTACACCTTC. This encodes CASRVGGYGYTF.

This chain uses TRBV2 with TRBJ1-5, with D unresolved. Germline V gene lookup returns CDR1 SNHLY and CDR2 FYNNEI. This CDR3 is built from 13 residues. V lost 6 bases and J lost 15, with 21 bases in between. The CDR3 DNA follows: TGTGCCAGCAGCTATCGGTCCTTAAGAATACGGCATTTT. Translation: CASSYRSLRIRHF.

V usage is TRBV7-7 and J usage is TRBJ2-3; weak D call: TRBD2 (6 bases). Germline V gives CDR1 SSHAT, CDR2 FNYEAQ (reference sequence). The CDR3 contains 14 residues. This CDR3 is CASGVGSSTDTQYF. The CDR3 coding sequence is TGTGCTAGCGGCGTGGGGAGTAGCACAGATACGCAGTATTTT.

The chain has TRBV5-8 and TRBJ1-5; D is possibly TRBD1 (5 bases). Trimming pared 6 bases from V and 3 bases from J, leaving 16 bases between. The CDR3 covers 15 residues. Germline lookup yields CDR1 SGHTS and CDR2 YDEGEE. CDR3 nucleotide sequence: TGTGCCAGCACCCGGCAGGGCCACCACAATCAGCCCCAGCATTTT. Protein sequence: CASTRQGHHNQPQHF.

This rearrangement joins TRBV5-1 to TRBJ1-2; 7 bases fit TRBD1. The CDR3 runs to 14 residues. J lost 4 bases, V lost 0 bases, and 3 bases had no gene match. Per germline, CDR1 SGHRS and CDR2 YFSETQ. Here the CDR3 reads CASSLEGTAYGYTF. The CDR3 bases are TGCGCCAGCAGCTTGGAGGGGACAGCCTATGGCTACACCTTC.

About this clone itself: Sequence at one end of the junction differs from germline and may be a read error. The V call is TRBV5-4, the J call TRBJ2-7, with TRBD1 identical over 9 bases. The CDR3 spans 15 residues. Germline CDR1 reads SGHNT; CDR2 reads YYREEE (reference sequence). DNA of the CDR3: TGTGCCAGCAGCTTGGCAGGGACAGGGTCTGAACGTGGGCACTTC. It yields the protein CASSLAGTGSERGHF.

This chain joins TRBV28 and TRBJ1-4, with D possibly being TRBD1 (5 bases). The CDR3 is made up of 12 amino acids. V was trimmed by 6 bases and J by 10 bases, leaving 12 bases between them. Per germline, CDR1 MDHEN and CDR2 SYDVKM. The CDR3 bases are TGTGCCAGCAGGACCTTTGGGGGAAAACTGTTTTTT. Protein: CASRTFGGKLFF.

The CDR3 protein is CASRLGTGPEKLFF. For the CDR3, the DNA is TGTGCCAGCAGACTCGGGACAGGGCCTGAAAAACTGTTTTTT. This rearrangement joins TRBV6-1 to TRBJ1-4; 9 positions agree with TRBD1. The CDR3 consists of 14 residues. CDR1 MNHNS and CDR2 SASEGT come from the germline V gene. Trimming at V came to 6 bases and at J to 7 bases, leaving 6 bases not matched to a gene.

This chain joins TRBV6-5 and TRBJ2-7; D unresolved. This CDR3 has 12 amino acids. V was cut by 6 bases and J by 5 bases, with 11 bases left in between. Germline V gives CDR1 MNHEY, CDR2 SVGAGI. The CDR3 nucleotides read TGTGCCAGCAGCAAGTTTGGGCACGAGCAGTACTTC. The encoded protein is CASSKFGHEQYF.

The chain couples TRBV28 to TRBJ2-2, with D hard to call. Germline V CDR1 and CDR2: MDHEN, SYDVKM. Deletions cut 7 bases from V and 0 bases from J, with 6 bases between. The CDR3 consists of 13 residues. The CDR3 is CASTGTNTGELFF. CDR3 nucleotides: TGTGCCAGCACAGGCACGAACACCGGGGAGCTGTTTTTT.

This clone appeared once. This chain connects TRBV5-1 to TRBJ1-1; tentatively, D is TRBD1 (6 bases). The germline V and J ends were trimmed by 3 bases and 5 bases, with 14 bases remaining between them. CDR3 size: 14 residues. Germline CDR1 and CDR2: SGHRS and YFSETQ. The CDR3 loop reads CASSSQGMGTEAFF. In nucleotides, the CDR3 is TGCGCCAGCAGCTCCCAGGGGATGGGGACTGAAGCTTTCTTT.

V is TRBV29-1 and J is TRBJ1-1, with TRBD1 matching over 7 bases. The V gene's germline CDR1 is SQVTM and CDR2 ANQGSEA. V lost 8 bases, J lost 5 bases, and 8 bases stayed unmatched. This CDR3 is 12 amino acids long. The CDR3: CSSNRGETEAFF. The CDR3 DNA sequence: TGCAGCTCCAACAGGGGCGAAACTGAAGCTTTCTTT.

This clone came up many times. The V and J genes are TRBV29-1 and TRBJ1-4; D might be TRBD1 (5 bases). Trimming removed 2 bases from V and 5 bases from J, with 9 bases in between. Germline loops: CDR1 SQVTM, CDR2 ANQGSEA. The CDR3 covers 13 residues. The CDR3 bases are TGCAGCGTTGAAAGGGACGGGAATGAAAAACTGTTTTTT. It translates to CSVERDGNEKLFF.

This clone has just a few counts. The chain joins TRBV7-9 to TRBJ1-3, with D tentatively TRBD1 (5 bases). V lost 0 bases, J lost 3 bases, and 15 bases lay in between. The CDR3 is made up of 17 amino acids. Germline lookup yields CDR1 SEHNR and CDR2 FQNEAQ (reference sequence). In DNA form, the CDR3 reads TGTGCCAGCAGCTTAGCAGGTTCAGGGTCTAGTGGAAACACCATATATTTT. Encoded protein: CASSLAGSGSSGNTIYF. The full variable domain, with the rest looked up from reference TRBV7-9 and TRBJ1-3, is DTGVSQNPRHKITKRGQNVTFRCDPISEHNRLYWYRQTLGQGPEFLTYFQNEAQLEKSRLLSDRFSAERPKGSFSTLEIQRTEQGDSAMYLCASSLAGSGSSGNTIYFGEGSWLTVV.

The chain combines TRBV6-6 with TRBJ1-5, with D uncertain. V shed 0 bases and J shed 10 bases, with 19 bases lying between them. The CDR3 spans 16 residues. Germline V CDR1 and CDR2: MNHNY, SVGAGI (reference sequence). The CDR3 region is CASSYSLEGLGRPQHF. CDR3 DNA: TGTGCCAGCAGTTACTCCTTAGAAGGCCTTGGTCGACCCCAGCATTTT.

The chain carries TRBV5-1 and TRBJ2-1; 15 bases are a match to TRBD2. Germline loops: CDR1 SGHRS, CDR2 YFSETQ. The ends lost 7 bases at V and 5 bases at J; junction bases unmatched: 7. The CDR3 spans 16 residues. The CDR3 loop is CASGPGLAGGNNEQFF. The CDR3 nucleotides read TGCGCCAGCGGACCGGGACTAGCGGGGGGTAACAATGAGCAGTTCTTC.

J is TRBJ1-2 and V is TRBV5-1, with a weak D call TRBD1 (6 bases). The germline CDR1 and CDR2 sequences are SGHRS and YFSETQ. The germline V and J ends were trimmed by 2 bases and 8 bases, with 13 bases remaining between them. This CDR3 has 13 amino acids. The CDR3 is CASSLTGPEGYTF. The CDR3 region has the DNA TGCGCCAGCAGCTTAACAGGGCCAGAAGGCTACACCTTC.

The chain links TRBV18 to TRBJ2-1; 14 positions match TRBD2. Unmatched junction bases numbered 11, after V lost 2 bases and J lost 5 bases. The CDR3 is 19 residues long. The germline gives CDR1 KGHSH, CDR2 LQKENI. The DNA of the CDR3 is TGTGCCAGCTCACCAACTGCGGGACTAGCGGGGGCTCCGAACAATGAGCAGTTCTTC. This encodes CASSPTAGLAGAPNNEQFF.

J is TRBJ2-1 and V is TRBV11-2; possibly TRBD1 for D (6 bases). Trimming shortened V by 4 bases and J by 2 bases, and 18 bases separated the two germline ends. Germline V gene data show CDR1 as SGHAT and CDR2 as FQNNGV. CDR3 size: 17 residues. Here the CDR3 DNA reads TGTGCCAGCAGCTCAGTACAGGGCAAGGGGACCTACAATGAGCAGTTCTTC. Amino acid sequence: CASSSVQGKGTYNEQFF.

The chain employs TRBV27 and TRBJ2-3; maybe TRBD1 (5 bases). The CDR3 runs to 13 residues. From germline, CDR1 is MNHEY and CDR2 SMNVEV (reference sequence). Trimming left V 2 bases short and J 8 bases short, with 11 bases between. CDR3 coding DNA: TGTGCCAGCAGTTTAGAAGGGGTCGGTACGCAGTATTTT. Encoded protein: CASSLEGVGTQYF.

This chain links TRBV5-4 with TRBJ1-5, with D uncertain. V lost 0 bases and J 5 bases, leaving 6 bases between the germline ends. CDR3 length: 13 residues. The germline gives CDR1 SGHNT, CDR2 YYREEE (reference sequence). CDR3 in DNA: TGTGCCAGCAGCTTGGCCCAGGATCAGCCCCAGCATTTT. Translated, it gives CASSLAQDQPQHF.

This clone was seen a few times. The rearrangement links TRBV30 to TRBJ1-5, with no clear D. Trimming cost V 0 bases and J 4 bases, with 13 bases left between them. This CDR3 has 15 amino acids. Germline V CDR1 and CDR2: GTSNPN, SVGIG (reference sequence). For the CDR3, the DNA is TGTGCCTGGAGTGTCTTGGTAGGAGGAAATCAGCCCCAGCATTTT. Its translation: CAWSVLVGGNQPQHF.

The rearrangement uses TRBV4-3 and TRBJ2-3, with TRBD2 matching over 15 bases. The CDR3 consists of 16 residues. Trimming took 4 bases from V and 8 from J; bases not matched to a gene: 7. The germline V gene encodes CDR1 LGHNA and CDR2 YSLEER. Here the CDR3 reads CASSRGLAGGPATQYF. The DNA for the CDR3 is TGCGCCAGCAGCCGAGGACTAGCGGGAGGGCCTGCTACGCAGTATTTT.

The CDR3 region has the DNA TGTGCCAGCACCAGGAGGGGGGGCGCGGACATTCAGTACTTC. It specifies CASTRRGGADIQYF. V and J are TRBV28 and TRBJ2-4; D possibly corresponds to TRBD2 (7 bases). This CDR3 has 14 residues. Per the germline V gene, CDR1 is MDHEN and CDR2 is SYDVKM. The germline V and J ends were trimmed by 7 bases and 8 bases, with 18 bases remaining between them.

The genes are TRBV28 and TRBJ1-3; D gene uncertain. V was shortened by 8 bases and J by 0 bases, with 11 bases between the two germline ends. The CDR3 sequence is 14 residues long. Germline CDR1 is MDHEN and CDR2 is SYDVKM. CDR3 bases: TGTGCCAGCGTGGAGTGGGGCTCTGGAAACACCATATATTTT. It encodes CASVEWGSGNTIYF.

Only a few counts were recorded for this clone. The chain is built from TRBV11-1 and TRBJ1-5, with a possible D match to TRBD1 (5 bases). CDR3 length: 13 residues. The V end was cut by 5 bases, the J end by 4 bases, with 9 bases between. Germline V gene lookup returns CDR1 SGHAT and CDR2 FQDESV (reference sequence). The CDR3 DNA reads TGTGCCAGCAGCAAAACAGGAAATCAGCCCCAGCATTTT. Its protein is CASSKTGNQPQHF. The full variable domain, completed using reference TRBV11-1 and TRBJ1-5, is EAEVAQSPRYKITEKSQAVAFWCDPISGHATLYWYRQILGQGPELLVQFQDESVVDDSQLPKDRFSAERLKGVDSTLKIQPAELGDSAMYLCASSKTGNQPQHFGDGTRLSIL.